Below, 30 T cell receptor beta chains from the same sample are listed, as sequenced in a study of T cells in Graves' hyperthyroidism and ophthalmopathy. RNA transcripts yielded amplified TCR beta CDR3 regions. The study used the HTBI primer set for a first-round RT-PCR of the TCR CDR3. TCRdb itself ran the multiplex PCR reads through MiXCR, one entry per CDR3 protein. This repertoire shows roughly 840,000 distinct CDR3 sequences, over 35% found once; its top ten account for 8.9%. Source material: blood. The receptor source for this set is a man aged 18-30 years with Graves' hyperthyroidism.

The table lists this clonotype with many counts. The J gene is TRBJ1-2, the V gene TRBV9; D might be TRBD1 (5 bases). CDR1 and CDR2 (germline): SGDLS, YYNGEE. The CDR3 runs to 11 residues. The germline V and J ends were trimmed by 7 bases and 1 base, with 5 bases remaining between them. The CDR3 DNA sequence: TGTGCCAGCGGGGGTAACTATGGCTACACCTTC. Translating it yields CASGGNYGYTF.

V gene TRBV6-2 or TRBV6-3 combines with J gene TRBJ1-4; D possibly corresponds to TRBD1 (5 bases). Germline assignment: CDR1 MNHEY and CDR2 SVGEGT. Trimming pared 0 bases from V and 5 bases from J, leaving 10 bases between. This CDR3 region has 15 residues. CDR3 sequence (DNA): TGTGCCAGCAGTTACTCAGGGACCGGGAATGAAAAACTGTTTTTT. Protein sequence: CASSYSGTGNEKLFF.

The rearrangement joins TRBV7-9 to TRBJ2-5; 10 positions match TRBD2. After removal of 3 bases from V and 2 bases from J, the junction contained 6 bases not matched to a gene. CDR3 length equals 16 residues. Germline V gene sequence: CDR1 SEHNR, CDR2 FQNEAQ (reference sequence). The CDR3 DNA reads TGTGCCAGCAGCTTGTTTAGCGGGGGGCTACAAGAGACCCAGTACTTC. Its translation: CASSLFSGGLQETQYF.

The CDR3 region has the DNA TGTGCCTTAGGAGACCCGGGGCTTAACACCGGGGAGCTGTTTTTT. Amino acids: CALGDPGLNTGELFF. This chain joins TRBV5-4 and TRBJ2-2, with D perhaps being TRBD1 or TRBD2 (5 bases each). V dropped 10 bases and J dropped 2 bases, with 18 bases sitting between them. CDR1 and CDR2 from the germline V gene are SGHNT and YYREEE (reference sequence). The CDR3 covers 15 residues.

The CDR3 sequence: CASSATELINTEAFF. The CDR3 bases are TGTGCCAGCAGCGCGACAGAGCTCATCAACACTGAAGCTTTCTTT. This chain uses TRBV9 with TRBJ1-1; perhaps TRBD1 as D (5 bases). This CDR3 contains 15 residues. V lost 3 bases to trimming and J lost 2 bases, with 14 bases between them. Looked up from germline, CDR1 is SGDLS and CDR2 is YYNGEE. Full variable domain (rest looked up from reference TRBV9 and TRBJ1-1): DSGVTQTPKHLITATGQRVTLRCSPRSGDLSVYWYQQSLDQGLQFLIQYYNGEERAKGNILERFSAQQFPDLHSELNLSSLELGDSALYFCASSATELINTEAFFGQGTRLTVV.

Details on this clonotype: This may come from a read error, since a much larger clone is one base off. DNA for the CDR3: TGTGCCAGCAGCGGCAAGTTCGGACAGAGGAACACTGAAGCTTTCTTT. Its translation is CASSGKFGQRNTEAFF. The V gene is TRBV7-9, the J gene TRBJ1-1; TRBD1 is a possible D gene (6 bases). V lost 5 bases to trimming and J lost 1 base, with 17 bases between them. Germline CDR1 and CDR2: SEHNR and FQNEAQ (reference sequence). The CDR3 is 16 amino acids.

The chain carries TRBV12-3 or TRBV12-4 and TRBJ2-7; possible D gene TRBD1, 5 bases. This CDR3 comprises 14 residues. V shed 6 bases and J shed 6 bases, with 18 bases lying between them. CDR3 sequence: CASSPAGWGGEQYF. CDR3 bases: TGTGCCAGCAGCCCGGCTGGGTGGGGCGGCGAGCAGTACTTC.

This clonotype has at least ten counts. DNA for the CDR3: TGCAGCGTTGACAGGGCCGGACAGGGGAACACTGAAGCTTTCTTT. Protein product: CSVDRAGQGNTEAFF. This chain connects TRBV29-1 to TRBJ1-1, with 8 positions matching TRBD1. The germline CDR1 and CDR2 sequences are SQVTM and ANQGSEA. CDR3 size: 15 residues. J was trimmed by 1 base and V by 3 bases; bases with no gene match: 7.

This clonotype was recorded many times. This chain links TRBV20-1 with TRBJ2-7, with D perhaps matching TRBD1 (6 bases). Trimming pared 1 base from V and 3 bases from J, leaving 10 bases between. The CDR3 length is 13 residues. Germline loops: CDR1 DFQATT, CDR2 SNEGSKA (reference sequence). Written as DNA, the CDR3 is TGCAGTGCTAGAGCGCCGGACAGCTACGAGCAGTACTTC. As protein: CSARAPDSYEQYF.

This clonotype was detected ten times or more. This chain connects TRBV19 to TRBJ2-5; no reliable D call. The CDR3 is made up of 13 amino acids. Looked up from germline, CDR1 is LNHDA and CDR2 is SQIVND (reference sequence). The V and J ends lost 6 bases and 2 bases respectively, with 10 bases between them. This CDR3 is CASRSTAQETQYF. CDR3 coding DNA: TGTGCCAGTAGATCGACTGCGCAAGAGACCCAGTACTTC.

This chain uses TRBV19 with TRBJ1-1; no clear D gene. Germline CDR1 reads LNHDA; CDR2 reads SQIVND (reference sequence). V lost 5 bases, J lost 1 base, and 8 bases lay in between. This CDR3 is built from 13 residues. The CDR3 protein is CASSQLANTEAFF. The DNA for the CDR3 is TGTGCCAGTAGTCAACTAGCGAACACTGAAGCTTTCTTT.

This clonotype was seen repeatedly, ten times or more. Germline and junction disagree at one end, which may indicate a read error. The V and J genes are TRBV29-1 and TRBJ1-1, with TRBD1 matching 8 bases. This CDR3 region has 13 residues. The germline V gene has CDR1 SQVTM and CDR2 ANQGSEA. CDR3 DNA: TGTGCCAGCAACGGACAGGGTAACACTGAAGCTTTCTTT. Amino acids: CASNGQGNTEAFF.

This chain links TRBV7-8 with TRBJ2-2; D might be TRBD2 (5 bases). V lost 5 bases to trimming and J lost 0 bases, with 19 bases between them. The CDR3 sequence is 18 residues long. Germline CDR1 is SGHVS and CDR2 is FQNEAQ. The CDR3 nucleotides are TGTGCCAGCAGCCCTAGCCCCGCGGCGTTCGCGAACACCGGGGAGCTGTTTTTT. This gives the protein CASSPSPAAFANTGELFF.

This clonotype was seen a handful of times. V is TRBV11-3 and J is TRBJ1-1; the match to TRBD1 covers 7 bases. The trim removed 0 bases at V and 13 bases at J, leaving 8 bases unmatched. Germline values: CDR1 SGHNT, CDR2 YENEEA. This CDR3 contains 13 residues. CDR3: CASSLDRGQRLFF. Written as DNA, the CDR3 is TGTGCCAGCAGCTTAGATCGGGGACAGCGACTTTTCTTT.

The V call is TRBV7-2, the J call TRBJ2-5, with 7 nucleotides matching TRBD1. Germline V gene lookup returns CDR1 SGHTA and CDR2 FQGNSA. CDR3 size: 17 residues. The V gene end was trimmed by 2 bases and the J gene end by 1 base; junction bases not matched to a gene: 10. CDR3 nucleotide sequence: TGTGCCAGCAGCTTATTATTTGGGACAGCAGTCCAAGAGACCCAGTACTTC. It translates to CASSLLFGTAVQETQYF.

This chain uses TRBV12-3 or TRBV12-4 with TRBJ2-7, with D possibly being TRBD1 or TRBD2 (5 bases each). The V and J ends lost 4 bases and 6 bases respectively, with 16 bases between them. The CDR3 totals 14 residues. CDR3 sequence (DNA): TGTGCCAGCAGTTCAAGGGACCTCGTGGTCGAGCAGTACTTC. Translated: CASSSRDLVVEQYF.

This clonotype was recorded a few times. The chain is built from TRBV12-3 or TRBV12-4 and TRBJ1-1, with D possibly being TRBD1 (5 bases). Trimming removed 3 bases at V and 3 bases at J, with 11 bases between. This CDR3 has 14 residues. CDR3 amino acids: CASSFRGVDTEAFF. In DNA, the CDR3 is TGTGCCAGCAGTTTTAGAGGGGTAGACACTGAAGCTTTCTTT.

The gene calls are TRBV9 and TRBJ2-5; either TRBD1 or TRBD2 may supply D (5 bases each). The V gene's germline CDR1 is SGDLS and CDR2 YYNGEE. V dropped 4 bases and J dropped 5 bases, with 12 bases sitting between them. The CDR3 consists of 13 residues. CDR3 residues: CASSRAGTETQYF. In DNA form, the CDR3 reads TGTGCCAGCAGCAGGGCAGGGACCGAGACCCAGTACTTC.

This clonotype was observed a handful of times. The CDR3 protein is CASSSPGGANGYTF. The CDR3 region has the DNA TGTGCCAGCAGCTCTCCGGGAGGGGCGAATGGCTACACCTTC. The V gene is TRBV6-1, the J gene TRBJ1-2; maybe TRBD1 (5 bases). Between the trimmed V and J ends, which lost 6 bases and 6 bases, there was a span of 17 bases. Looked up from germline, CDR1 is MNHNS and CDR2 is SASEGT. This CDR3 is built from 14 residues.

Only a few counts were recorded for this clonotype. This chain joins TRBV20-1 and TRBJ2-5, with D perhaps matching TRBD2 (6 bases). CDR1 DFQATT and CDR2 SNEGSKA come from the germline V gene (reference sequence). The CDR3 totals 14 residues. With 2 bases removed from V and 5 bases from J, the gap between germline ends came to 15 bases. DNA of the CDR3: TGCAGTGCTAGAAGAGGGGATGCGGGGGAGACCCAGTACTTC. The encoded protein is CSARRGDAGETQYF.

Comments on this clonotype: The CDR3 ends on some other residue instead of the conserved phenylalanine or tryptophan, so this is likely a read error. The chain links TRBV7-3 to TRBJ1-2; D remains ambiguous. Germline CDR1 SGHTA, CDR2 FQGTGA. This CDR3 is 13 amino acids long. The CDR3 loop is CASSLNSDYDYTL. In DNA form, the CDR3 reads TGTGCCAGCAGCTTAAACTCCGACTATGACTACACCCTC.

This clonotype was observed many times. The V and J genes are TRBV9 and TRBJ1-1, with D possibly TRBD1 on 5 matching bases. Trimming took off 0 bases at V and 4 bases at J, with 10 bases between the two ends. CDR3 length equals 14 residues. Germline V gene sequence: CDR1 SGDLS, CDR2 YYNGEE. Written as DNA, the CDR3 is TGTGCCAGCAGCGTAGGGCAGGGAGGCACTGAAGCTTTCTTT. This encodes CASSVGQGGTEAFF.

In this sample, this clonotype turned up many times. The chain joins TRBV14 to TRBJ2-5, with 7 bases that match TRBD2. The CDR3 is 14 amino acids. Unmatched junction bases numbered 5, after V lost 1 base and J lost 6 bases. The germline V gene has CDR1 SGHDN and CDR2 FVKESK. The chain's CDR3 is CASSQGAGAKTQYF. CDR3 DNA sequence: TGTGCCAGCAGCCAAGGGGCGGGAGCTAAGACCCAGTACTTC.

The table lists this clonotype with a few counts. The rearrangement links TRBV7-3 to TRBJ2-2; TRBD2 might be the D (7 bases). The CDR3 runs 15 residues. Between the trimmed V and J ends, which lost 5 bases and 1 base, there was a span of 11 bases. Per germline, CDR1 SGHTA and CDR2 FQGTGA. The CDR3 here is CASSPRGGNTGELFF. The DNA of the CDR3 is TGTGCCAGCAGCCCAAGGGGGGGGAACACCGGGGAGCTGTTTTTT.

The rearrangement joins TRBV9 to TRBJ1-2; no clear D. The CDR3 runs to 14 residues. Germline V gene sequence: CDR1 SGDLS, CDR2 YYNGEE. The CDR3 loop reads CASGPPNQDYGYTF. CDR3 DNA sequence: TGTGCTAGTGGTCCCCCCAACCAGGACTATGGCTACACCTTC.

The rearrangement joins TRBV6-1 to TRBJ1-4; D is undetermined. The ends were cut back, 1 base at V and 3 bases at J, with 15 bases in the middle. CDR3 size: 17 residues. Germline V gene sequence: CDR1 MNHNS, CDR2 SASEGT. CDR3 loop: CASSEDFWTLANEKLFF. The DNA for the CDR3 is TGTGCCAGCAGTGAAGATTTTTGGACGTTGGCTAATGAAAAACTGTTTTTT.

The CDR3 protein is CSAKIRGGLSYEQYF. In DNA, the CDR3 is TGCAGTGCTAAGATTAGGGGCGGGCTCTCCTACGAGCAGTACTTC. The V call is TRBV20-1, the J call TRBJ2-7; D is possibly TRBD1 or TRBD2 (5 bases each). Germline values: CDR1 DFQATT, CDR2 SNEGSKA (reference sequence). This CDR3 is 15 amino acids long. The germline V and J ends were trimmed by 4 bases and 0 bases, with 16 bases remaining between them.

The J gene is TRBJ1-2, the V gene TRBV7-2, with D unclear. Trimming left V 5 bases short and J 2 bases short, with 12 bases between. Germline CDR1 and CDR2: SGHTA and FQGNSA. The CDR3 loop spans 14 amino acids. CDR3 sequence (DNA): TGTGCCAGCAGCCTAAAGGGATCCAACTATGGCTACACCTTC. This encodes CASSLKGSNYGYTF.

This chain links TRBV9 with TRBJ2-7; D is uncertain. V lost 4 bases to trimming and J lost 2 bases, with 13 bases between them. The CDR3 totals 14 residues. Germline CDR1 is SGDLS and CDR2 is YYNGEE. CDR3 sequence (DNA): TGTGCCAGCAGCCCGAGTAGGGCCCCCTACGAGCAGTACTTC. Its translation: CASSPSRAPYEQYF. Based on the CDR3 plus reference TRBV9 and TRBJ2-7, the full variable domain is DSGVTQTPKHLITATGQRVTLRCSPRSGDLSVYWYQQSLDQGLQFLIQYYNGEERAKGNILERFSAQQFPDLHSELNLSSLELGDSALYFCASSPSRAPYEQYFGPGTRLTVT.

This clonotype was seen more than once but under ten times. The chain joins TRBV11-3 to TRBJ1-1, with D perhaps matching TRBD1 (5 bases). Germline values: CDR1 SGHNT, CDR2 YENEEA. The CDR3 spans 15 residues. Trimming removed 6 bases from V and 2 bases from J, with 16 bases in between. The CDR3 DNA is TGTGCCAGCAGATCGCGGGGCTCGGGTAACACTGAAGCTTTCTTT. Translating gives CASRSRGSGNTEAFF.